Shown below are 2 T cell receptor beta chains from a single sample sequenced in a study of blood T cell repertoires in COVID-19. Here immunoSEQ multiplex PCR was the method, and the copy in TCRdb shows in-frame clones only, minus some. The repertoire includes 93,000 or so clones, around 90% of them detected once, and 3% to 3.5% sits in the top ten. Sequenced material: peripheral blood. These receptors were taken from a human donor in a cohort sampled during active COVID-19.

This chain connects TRBV10-2 to TRBJ1-4; D is unclear. Germline assignment: CDR1 WSHSY and CDR2 SAAADI. V lost 6 bases and J lost 5, with 13 bases in between. The length of the CDR3 is 14 residues. In DNA form, the CDR3 reads TGCGCCAGCAGACCCGGACGGGAAAATGAAAAACTGTTTTTT. Residues: CASRPGRENEKLFF.

This clone was counted between two and nine times. The V call is TRBV30, the J call TRBJ1-5, with 7 positions matching TRBD1. Germline CDR1 reads GTSNPN; CDR2 reads SVGIG (reference sequence). The V segment lost 2 bases and the J segment 7 bases; nucleotides outside the gene matches: 11. CDR3 size: 15 residues. CDR3 residues: CAWSLGAGGLQPQHF. CDR3 coding DNA: TGTGCCTGGAGTCTCGGGGCAGGGGGTTTGCAGCCCCAGCATTTT.